Listed below are T cell receptor beta chains from one sample, sequenced in a study of T-cell memory formation after mild COVID-19. A single record per CDR3 protein comes from TCRdb applying MiXCR to the 5' RACE reads. The table lists roughly 400,000 distinct CDR3 sequences, approximately 15% of them singletons. The specimen was PBMCs or a T cell subset sorted from them (not recorded which). The receptor source for this set is a man aged 18-30 years who had mild COVID-19 (a few samples of this study predate the infection). Cell type and time point are not known. Both conserved end residues are trimmed from each CDR3. A D gene is named only where the DNA matches it firmly.

J gene	D gene	V gene	CDR3 protein
TRBJ2-5	NA	TRBV5-1	ASSPPRGQETQY
TRBJ1-1	NA	TRBV6-2/TRBV6-3	ASSYSVGTTEAF
TRBJ1-1	NA	TRBV4-3	ASSQDVRAEAF
TRBJ2-6	NA	TRBV11-2	ASSPPHSGANVLT
TRBJ2-5	NA	TRBV25-1	ASASAGLGLETQY
TRBJ1-4	NA	TRBV5-1	ASQQGSFNEKLF
TRBJ1-2	NA	TRBV6-5	ASSLDGPWGYT
TRBJ2-3	NA	TRBV7-2	ASSLQQGGDTQY
TRBJ2-3	NA	TRBV25-1	AIPGPTSDTQY
TRBJ2-4	TRBD2	TRBV30	AWSVGTIGIQY
TRBJ2-1	TRBD2	TRBV4-3	ASSRSPGLAYNEQF
TRBJ2-3	NA	TRBV7-6	ASSSIQGPLTDTQY
TRBJ2-5	TRBD2	TRBV5-1	ASSNSGGETQY
TRBJ2-7	NA	TRBV7-2	ASSLAWGAPHEQY
TRBJ1-2	TRBD1	TRBV4-2	ASSQGYGTGGEGYT
TRBJ1-4	NA	TRBV10-3	AISEGEKLF
TRBJ2-1	TRBD2	TRBV7-9	ASSLSLAGAYNEQF
TRBJ1-1	NA	TRBV12-3/TRBV12-4	ASTGGRTEAF
TRBJ1-1	TRBD1	TRBV12-3/TRBV12-4	ASSFPGQGAF
TRBJ2-3	TRBD2	TRBV5-1	ASTRRGDTDTQY
TRBJ2-1	NA	TRBV27	ASSFGQHNEQF
TRBJ1-1	TRBD1	TRBV27	ASSRDREYAEAF
TRBJ2-7	TRBD1	TRBV10-3	AIRPGQGSYEQY
TRBJ2-1	NA	TRBV15	ATSSMGGDEQF
TRBJ2-7	NA	TRBV7-2	ASSLFRRGEQY
TRBJ1-1	TRBD1	TRBV15	ATSRDRARGAEAF
TRBJ2-7	NA	TRBV10-3	AISGGDSFYEQY